Sequencing of this T cell receptor (beta chain) was carried out in a study of blood T cell repertoires in COVID-19. For the study at large: PBMCs, B-cell-depleted T cells, or T cells were the source of the cDNA or gDNA that made up the material.

In the original analysis: Reference gene primers were amplified, and this amplification served to estimate nucleated cell counts. Using immunoSEQ multiplex PCR, the repertoire was profiled, and TCRdb retains in-frame clones only, with some absent. V, J and clone size were drawn from that table, and D and trimming were deduced from the DNA. The sample includes about 270,000 clones, 70% to 90% seen only once; the top ten take 1%. Germline assignment: CDR1 SGHNT and CDR2 YYREEE (reference sequence). Trimming at V came to 6 bases and at J to 6 bases, leaving 16 bases not matched to a gene. The CDR3 loop spans 16 amino acids.

Sample: PBMCs or T cells enriched from blood (not recorded which). The sequence was collected from a woman aged 25-40 years who had recovered from COVID-19. The rearrangement uses TRBV5-4 and TRBJ2-3; 7 nucleotides line up with TRBD2. CDR3 sequence (DNA): TGTGCCAGCATCCCCGAAAGGGAGGGGTGGGCGGATACGCAGTATTTT. It translates to CASIPEREGWADTQYF.